This TCR beta chain came from a study of blood T cells in healthy people across ages (dated by TCRdb to 2014 to 2015). As for the study more broadly: Template switching captured roughly one uniquely barcoded TCR beta cDNA molecule per two T cells in model experiments. Donors of different ages were randomly distributed across sequencing lanes to avoid experimental bias. Using the same blood draw, the study looked at two additional independent replicas of 1 million unique cDNA reads for two donors, one aged 18 to 30 and the other aged 80 or older. Four age groups were formed from the donors: young (average approximately 15 years), middle-aged (approximately 41), aged (roughly 58) and long-lived (about 80). The study measured age-related changes in TCR beta repertoire diversity using deep sequencing normalized with unique cDNA molecular identifiers.

Findings and caveats that apply to the study as a whole: There was a strong correlation between observed TCR beta diversity and the percentage of naive T cells measured by flow cytometry. The long-lived group showed more naive CD4+ T cells, fewer expanded clones and increased TCR diversity than the aged group, suggesting age selection. Because profiling used bulk unsorted PBMCs, naive and antigen-experienced compartments could not be compared conclusively. Total diversity estimates from one million sequenced T cells were considered lower bounds and underestimates. Observed TCR beta diversity per million T cells fell roughly linearly with age, and a significant reduction was already apparent by age roughly 40. Because donor CMV infection status was unknown, age-related changes in expanded clonotypes were potentially confounded.

The donors were roughly 39 Caucasian individuals from Russia, aged roughly 6 to 100 years, who were systemically healthy. Each donor gave 9 to 10 milliliters of peripheral blood, collected into EDTA-treated Vacutainer tubes. PBMCs were isolated by Ficoll-Paque density-gradient centrifugation, with at least 6.5 million obtained per sample. Trizol reagent was used to extract total RNA from the PBMCs, yielding at least 5.5 micrograms per sample. The percentages of naive CD45RAhigh/CD27high T cells were determined by flow cytometry on a PBMC aliquot from every donor. The protocol used for the library was 5' RACE. TCRdb shows the sequencer as Illumina HiSeq 2500. A second PCR of roughly 7 to 11 cycles was performed with a sample-barcoded 5' primer and a J-beta primer mix. Each TCR beta cDNA molecule received a unique molecular identifier from a template-switch 5' adaptor carrying 12 random nucleotides. Each sample yielded at least 3 million CDR3-containing paired-end reads. First-strand cDNA was synthesized from all RNA with the Mint cDNA synthesis kit, primed by a TRBC-specific oligonucleotide. Following uracil-DNA glycosylase treatment, all cDNA underwent a first 18-cycle PCR with the universal primers M1SS and BC2_uni_R. The authors' pipeline ran thus. For normalization, 1 million high-quality reads were randomly selected from each sample, with every read carrying a distinct molecular identifier. Instead of being binned into consensus sequences, reads that shared molecular identifiers were thrown out. CDR3 identification, clonotype clustering and error correction used MiTCR with a Q25 quality threshold and the strictest error-elimination algorithm. A nonparametric unseen species model with Euler transformation was used to estimate lower-bound total TCR beta diversity. TCRdb ran its own pipeline on the public reads, namely fastp trimming at Q25 and MiXCR clone calling, and kept in-frame beta chains. Entries are consolidated by CDR3 protein sequence, retaining the most common genes and DNA. These V and J calls derive from TCRdb rather than the authors' analysis. Counted in this sample were fewer than 900,000 distinct CDR3 sequences; approximately 43% of them appeared once. More than 20% of the sample comes from the top ten.

With respect to this clonotype: Its antigen target is currently unknown. The sample holds no much larger clone one base away, and base qualities are not on file.

Reading the germline V gene gives CDR1 SGDLS and CDR2 YYNGEE. V lost 1 base and J lost 2 bases; the stretch between them is 19 bases long. The CDR3 goes from the cysteine to the phenylalanine over 18 residues. The kept DNA is CDR3 alone, 54 bases in frame from the first base. Sequencing was performed on blood. This sequence was found in a woman in her sixties in good health. The chain couples TRBV9 to TRBJ2-1, with a weak D call of TRBD2 (6 bases match). For the CDR3, the sequence is CASSVSRGFDGAYNEQFF. The sequence in DNA is TGTGCCAGCAGCGTAAGTCGGGGGTTCGACGGGGCCTACAATGAGCAGTTCTTC.